This section outlines one TCR beta chain sequence together with its context. Its antigen is unknown. The data originate from a study of CXCR3-negative and CXCR3-positive naive CD8 T cells. Overall study results and limits: Memory CD8+ T cell repertoires were far less diverse than both naive subsets. TRBV-TRBJ usage was alike in naive CXCR3-negative and CXCR3-positive cells but differed in memory cells. CXCR3 expression partially decreased after cryopreservation; most assays used fresh PBMCs. For CXCR3-positive naive cells, TRB CDR3s were more hydrophobic than those of CXCR3-negative naive cells.

CDR1 is SGHTA, CDR2 FQGNSA, per germline. There are 15 residues in the CDR3. Definition of naive CD8+ T cells rested on a CD45RO-CCR7+CD27+CD95- profile. Libraries of TRB cDNA were made by 5' RACE and carried UMIs. TCRdb reanalyzed the 5' RACE reads, giving one entry per CDR3 protein sequence and no DNA. The sample data list 150,000 to 160,000 distinct CDR3 sequences. The chain joins TRBV7-2 to TRBJ1-1; the D call of TRBD1 rests on TCRdb alone, since no DNA is present to check it. Sequences were obtained from naive CXCR3+ CD8+ T cells from blood. Subset defined: CD45RO-CCR7+CD27+CD95- naive CD8+ T cells expressing CXCR3 (TNR3+). The sequence was obtained from a human donor in good health. Some clones in this sample may be carry-over from other donors' samples. This chain's CDR3 is CASSLRDREGTEAFF.